The 28 T cell receptor beta chains below all came from one sample that was sequenced in a study of blood T cell repertoires in COVID-19. This table comes from immunoSEQ multiplex PCR, and its TCRdb copy is limited to in-frame clones, with some not included. The sample has about 270,000 clones; over 70% are singletons. Material: peripheral blood. The receptors were sampled from an elderly man with acute or convalescent COVID-19.

The chain uses TRBV28 and TRBJ2-5, with D tentatively TRBD2 (6 bases). Looked up from germline, CDR1 is MDHEN and CDR2 is SYDVKM. The V gene lost 5 bases and the J gene lost 4 bases, with 20 bases spanning the gap. The CDR3 length is 16 residues. The CDR3 nucleotides read TGTGCCAGCAGTCACGGGGTCGGGAGACAGCGAGAGACCCAGTACTTC. This codes for CASSHGVGRQRETQYF.

The chain is built from TRBV5-1 and TRBJ1-2; D is uncertain. The CDR3 sequence is 15 residues long. The V end lost 1 base, the J end lost 1 base, and 11 bases lay between the germline ends. Germline assignment: CDR1 SGHRS and CDR2 YFSETQ. CDR3 nucleotides: TGCGCCAGCAGCTTGACCTCTGAGGGTAACTATGGCTACACCTTC. It yields the protein CASSLTSEGNYGYTF.

The chain couples TRBV6-4 to TRBJ2-3; D not resolved. CDR1 is MRHNA and CDR2 is SNTAGT in the germline V gene. V was shortened by 9 bases and J by 5 bases, with 15 bases between the two germline ends. This CDR3 is built from 13 residues. As DNA, the CDR3 is TGTGCCAGTTGCCCTCGTCCGGGAGATACGCAGTATTTT. Its protein is CASCPRPGDTQYF.

This sequence joins TRBV19 and TRBJ1-2; TRBD1 matches 10 bases. V lost 2 bases, J lost 4 bases, and 7 bases stayed unmatched. The CDR3 covers 16 residues. Germline V CDR1 and CDR2: LNHDA, SQIVND (reference sequence). The CDR3 nucleotides read TGTGCCAGTAGTATAAGGACCGGGACAGGGGCCTATGGCTACACCTTC. Its translation is CASSIRTGTGAYGYTF.

This clone was seen once. The V gene is TRBV18, the J gene TRBJ2-2; no reliable D call. From germline, CDR1 is KGHSH and CDR2 LQKENI. V dropped 8 bases and J dropped 2 bases, with 15 bases sitting between them. The CDR3 is 15 residues long. The CDR3 sequence is CASRIGGENTGELFF. As DNA, the CDR3 is TGTGCCAGCAGGATCGGCGGCGAAAACACCGGGGAGCTGTTTTTT.

This chain uses TRBV20-1 with TRBJ1-5; D remains unclear. The CDR3 has 16 residues. Per the germline V gene, CDR1 is DFQATT and CDR2 is SNEGSKA (reference sequence). V dropped 3 bases and J dropped 2 bases, with 17 bases sitting between them. The CDR3, as DNA: TGCAGTGCTAGTCCTCCCCCAGGCTTGGGCAATCAGCCCCAGCATTTT. This codes for CSASPPPGLGNQPQHF.

The chain employs TRBV12-2 and TRBJ1-1. TRBV12-2 is a pseudogene. The CDR3 is 15 amino acids. The CDR3 sequence is CASRLAAAIRIEAFF. CDR3 sequence (DNA): TGTGCAAGTCGCTTAGCCGCGGCTATCCGAATTGAAGCTTTCTTT.

The V gene is TRBV19, the J gene TRBJ2-1, with a tentative D call TRBD2 (5 bases). Per germline, CDR1 LNHDA and CDR2 SQIVND (reference sequence). Trimming removed 1 base from V and 15 bases from J, with 10 bases in between. The CDR3 covers 11 residues. CDR3: CASSIAGIRFF. CDR3 nucleotide sequence: TGTGCCAGTAGTATAGCGGGAATAAGGTTCTTC.

The rearrangement joins TRBV9 to TRBJ1-4, with 8 nucleotides matching TRBD1. This CDR3 has 15 amino acids. Losses at the gene ends were 0 bases for V and 4 bases for J; bases not matched to a gene: 2. Germline V CDR1 and CDR2: SGDLS, YYNGEE. CDR3 DNA: TGTGCCAGCAGCGTAGACAGGGGGAGTAATGAAAAACTGTTTTTT. Its translation: CASSVDRGSNEKLFF.

This rearrangement joins TRBV28 to TRBJ1-2; D may be TRBD1 (5 bases). The germline V and J ends were trimmed by 8 bases and 5 bases, with 15 bases remaining between them. Germline V gene data show CDR1 as MDHEN and CDR2 as SYDVKM. The CDR3 runs 13 residues. The CDR3 nucleotides are TGTGCCAGCTGCGACGGGGGAGTATATGGCTACACCTTC. It is translated as CASCDGGVYGYTF.

With respect to this clone: The sample carries other DNA sequences with the same CDR3. This chain uses TRBV27 with TRBJ2-7, with 9 bases matching TRBD2. The junction had 10 bases not matched to a gene; V was cut back by 6 bases and J by 4 bases. The CDR3 runs 15 residues. Per the germline V gene, CDR1 is MNHEY and CDR2 is SMNVEV (reference sequence). In DNA, the CDR3 is TGTGCCAGCAGCTTCGGTCTAGCGGGACCTTACGAGCAGTACTTC. Protein: CASSFGLAGPYEQYF.

The chain couples TRBV6-5 to TRBJ2-2; tentative D call: TRBD2 (5 bases). With 7 bases removed from V and 6 bases from J, the gap between germline ends came to 12 bases. Germline lookup yields CDR1 MNHEY and CDR2 SVGAGI. This CDR3 comprises 13 residues. The CDR3 sequence is CASTTGVPGELFF. The CDR3, as DNA: TGTGCCAGCACCACCGGGGTTCCCGGGGAGCTGTTTTTT.

The CDR3, as DNA: TGTGCCAGCAGCTTAGAACAGGTCCCTTCCTACGAGCAGTACTTC. Encoded protein: CASSLEQVPSYEQYF. The chain is built from TRBV5-5 and TRBJ2-7, with a possible D match to TRBD1 (5 bases). V was trimmed by 2 bases and J by 1 base, leaving 13 bases between them. The CDR3 spans 15 residues. Germline CDR1 is SGHKS and CDR2 is YYEKEE (reference sequence).

The sample holds a few counts of this clone. The rearrangement joins TRBV5-1 to TRBJ2-5, with 7 bases lining up with TRBD2. V dropped 4 bases and J dropped 1; count of bases not matched to a gene: 4. CDR1 SGHRS and CDR2 YFSETQ come from the germline V gene. The CDR3 loop spans 14 amino acids. CDR3 sequence: CASSRGRVQETQYF. DNA for the CDR3: TGCGCCAGCAGCCGGGGGAGGGTCCAAGAGACCCAGTACTTC.

The J gene is TRBJ1-2, the V gene TRBV6-5; 10 nucleotides align to TRBD1. The V segment lost 5 bases and the J segment 7 bases; nucleotides outside the gene matches: 7. The CDR3 consists of 14 residues. CDR1 is MNHEY, CDR2 SVGAGI, per germline. Here the CDR3 reads CASSMGQGITGYTF. For the CDR3, the DNA is TGTGCCAGCAGTATGGGACAGGGGATAACTGGCTACACCTTC.

This chain links TRBV30 with TRBJ1-4; D not resolved. Germline V CDR1 and CDR2: GTSNPN, SVGIG (reference sequence). This CDR3 contains 13 residues. V was trimmed by 5 bases and J by 7 bases, leaving 14 bases between them. CDR3 coding DNA: TGTGCCTGGGGAGGACTGCCGGCTGAAAAACTGTTTTTT. Amino acid sequence: CAWGGLPAEKLFF.

This clone was seen only a few times. The chain employs TRBV29-1 and TRBJ2-2, with TRBD2 identical over 11 bases. Trimming at V came to 7 bases and at J to 5 bases, leaving 6 bases not matched to a gene. This CDR3 contains 14 residues. Per germline, CDR1 SQVTM and CDR2 ANQGSEA. The CDR3 nucleotides are TGCAGCGGATCGACTAGCGGGGCAACCGGGGAGCTGTTTTTT. This sequence encodes CSGSTSGATGELFF.

CDR3 residues: CASSLRDTGELFF. DNA of the CDR3: TGTGCCAGCAGCCTCAGGGACACCGGGGAGCTGTTTTTT. This chain links TRBV7-9 with TRBJ2-2; D perhaps matches TRBD1 (5 bases). Per the germline V gene, CDR1 is SEHNR and CDR2 is FQNEAQ (reference sequence). This CDR3 spans 13 amino acids. Trimming pared 5 bases from V and 3 bases from J, leaving 7 bases between.

The rearrangement uses TRBV7-2 and TRBJ2-5; possible D gene TRBD2, 5 bases. The length of the CDR3 is 12 residues. Germline V gene sequence: CDR1 SGHTA, CDR2 FQGNSA. V was cut by 5 bases and J by 5 bases, with 9 bases left in between. CDR3 DNA: TGTGCCAGCAGCCAGGAGGTGGAGACCCAGTACTTC. As protein: CASSQEVETQYF.

This clone turned up a few times. The rearrangement uses TRBV3-1 (or the pseudogene TRBV3-2) and TRBJ2-5; weak D call: TRBD2 (6 bases). The CDR3 runs 19 residues. Looked up from germline, CDR1 is LGHDT and CDR2 is YNNKEL (reference sequence). Trimming removed 0 bases at V and 5 bases at J, with 25 bases between. The CDR3, as DNA: TGTGCCAGCAGCCAAGACCTCTGGAGTTTGGAACAGGCGGGGGAGACCCAGTACTTC. This codes for CASSQDLWSLEQAGETQYF.

The CDR3 sequence: CASSQVLMTVTAFSNGYTF. The CDR3 DNA reads TGTGCCAGCAGCCAAGTTCTTATGACAGTTACAGCTTTCTCGAATGGCTACACCTTC. The chain joins TRBV3-1 (or the pseudogene TRBV3-2) to TRBJ1-2; D may be TRBD1 (5 bases). V lost 1 base to trimming and J lost 6 bases, with 27 bases between them. The CDR3 loop spans 19 amino acids. The germline V gene has CDR1 LGHDT and CDR2 YNNKEL (reference sequence).

V and J are TRBV28 and TRBJ2-7, with D hard to call. This CDR3 is 14 amino acids long. Trimming left V 7 bases short and J 1 base short, with 14 bases between. Germline V gene data show CDR1 as MDHEN and CDR2 as SYDVKM. CDR3 sequence: CASNFPGRSYEQYF. Written as DNA, the CDR3 is TGTGCCAGCAATTTTCCAGGCCGATCCTACGAGCAGTACTTC.

This clone appeared a single time. The J gene is TRBJ2-2, the V gene TRBV9, with 11 bases matching TRBD1. The CDR3 spans 17 residues. V shed 4 bases and J 1 base; nucleotides not matched to a gene: 6. In germline, CDR1 is SGDLS, CDR2 YYNGEE. The CDR3 is CASSRRGTGGNTGELFF. DNA for the CDR3: TGTGCCAGCAGCCGTAGGGGGACAGGGGGGAACACCGGGGAGCTGTTTTTT.

This clone was found once. This chain joins TRBV27 and TRBJ2-2, with a possible D match to TRBD2 (5 bases). Germline loops: CDR1 MNHEY, CDR2 SMNVEV (reference sequence). The CDR3 is 21 amino acids. Trimming took off 2 bases at V and 3 bases at J, with 28 bases between the two ends. The DNA of the CDR3 is TGTGCCAGCAGTTTAAGGAGTTACGGTGAGGGCCGGGTTTCTTACACCGGGGAGCTGTTTTTT. Residues: CASSLRSYGEGRVSYTGELFF.

The chain couples TRBV7-9 to TRBJ2-1; no reliable D call. Germline V CDR1 and CDR2: SEHNR, FQNEAQ (reference sequence). The CDR3 is 16 amino acids. V lost 5 bases and J 4 bases, leaving 18 bases between the germline ends. The CDR3 loop reads CASSPGLGLSYNEQFF. The CDR3 DNA reads as TGTGCCAGCAGCCCTGGTCTTGGCCTTTCTTACAATGAGCAGTTCTTC.

The chain links TRBV5-1 to TRBJ2-2; 11 bases are a match to TRBD2. This CDR3 spans 16 amino acids. Germline trimming cut 5 bases from V and 2 bases from J; bases unmatched to any gene: 5. Per the germline V gene, CDR1 is SGHRS and CDR2 is YFSETQ. CDR3 bases: TGCGCCAGCAGATACCTAGCGGGGGGCAACACCGGGGAGCTGTTTTTT. Translating gives CASRYLAGGNTGELFF.

This clone occurred a few times. This CDR3 is CASSLGQNQPQHF. CDR3 sequence (DNA): TGTGCCAGCAGCCTTGGACAGAATCAGCCCCAGCATTTT. The rearrangement links TRBV6-5 to TRBJ1-5; D is possibly TRBD1 (6 bases). Germline V gives CDR1 MNHEY, CDR2 SVGAGI. This CDR3 has 13 amino acids. Trimming cost V 6 bases and J 4 bases, with 10 bases left between them.

Remarks on this clone: Other nucleotide sequences in the sample specify the same CDR3. CDR3 loop: CASSDSGTEAFF. In DNA form, the CDR3 reads TGTGCCAGCAGTGACAGTGGCACTGAAGCTTTCTTT. The V call is TRBV2, the J call TRBJ1-1; D unresolved. Trimming left V 3 bases short and J 4 bases short, with 6 bases between. CDR3 length: 12 amino acids. CDR1 SNHLY and CDR2 FYNNEI come from the germline V gene.